This is a list of T cell receptor beta chains from one sample in a study of cytomegalovirus exposure and HLA in healthy donors. TCRdb's table, derived via immunoSEQ multiplex PCR, lists solely in-frame clones and lacks some. The sample gives around 61,000 clones, around nine tenths of which show up once; about 1.1% is in the top ten. Sequencing used PBMCs. These receptor sequences come from a man younger than 35 in good health and CMV-seronegative. Each CDR3 is given with its conserved first and last residue. The D gene is left open where the match is weak. The listing skips clone size in some rows; elsewhere it reads once, few, many or a size class.

j_gene: TRBJ1-1
d_gene: TRBD1
abundance: .
v_gene: TRBV28
CDR3nt: TGTGCCAGCAGTCCGCCGACAGGGAAGAACACTGAAGCTTTCTTT
CDR3aa: CASSPPTGKNTEAFF

j_gene: TRBJ2-7
d_gene: TRBD2
abundance: once
v_gene: TRBV5-1
CDR3nt: TGCGCCAGCAGCCCGGGACTAGCGGGGTCCTACGAGCAGTACTTC
CDR3aa: CASSPGLAGSYEQYF

j_gene: TRBJ1-3
d_gene: .
abundance: .
v_gene: TRBV28
CDR3nt: TGTGCCAGCAGTTTACAGTCTCGGGCCATATATTTT
CDR3aa: CASSLQSRAIYF

j_gene: TRBJ1-4
d_gene: TRBD1
abundance: .
v_gene: TRBV27
CDR3nt: TGTGCCAGCAGTTCCAGGGGGCGAGTTGAAAAACTGTTTTTT
CDR3aa: CASSSRGRVEKLFF

j_gene: TRBJ2-4
d_gene: TRBD1
abundance: .
v_gene: TRBV14
CDR3nt: TGTGCCAGCAGCCACGGACAGGGGATCATTCAGTACTTC
CDR3aa: CASSHGQGIIQYF

j_gene: TRBJ2-1
d_gene: .
abundance: .
v_gene: TRBV5-6
CDR3nt: TGTGCCAGCAGCTTGGGCCTCAGCAATGAGCAGTTCTTC
CDR3aa: CASSLGLSNEQFF

j_gene: TRBJ1-4
d_gene: .
abundance: once
v_gene: TRBV28
CDR3nt: TGTGCCAGCAGTTCAGGGACTAATGAAAAACTGTTTTTT
CDR3aa: CASSSGTNEKLFF

j_gene: TRBJ1-2
d_gene: TRBD1
abundance: .
v_gene: TRBV7-6
CDR3nt: TGTGCCAGCAGCCTTGGACAGGGGCGCGGCTACACCTTC
CDR3aa: CASSLGQGRGYTF

j_gene: TRBJ2-3
d_gene: TRBD2
abundance: .
v_gene: TRBV6-4
CDR3nt: TGTGCCAGCAGTGACTCGGGGGGGACAGATACGCAGTATTTT
CDR3aa: CASSDSGGTDTQYF

j_gene: TRBJ2-7
d_gene: TRBD2
abundance: .
v_gene: TRBV7-2
CDR3nt: TGTGCCAGCAGGGAGATAGCGGGAGTTCGTACCGAGCAGTACTTC
CDR3aa: CASREIAGVRTEQYF

j_gene: TRBJ2-7
d_gene: TRBD1
abundance: .
v_gene: TRBV7-2
CDR3nt: TGTGCCAGCAGCTTCAAGCCGGGACAGAAACCTTTAGCGTACGAGCAGTACTTC
CDR3aa: CASSFKPGQKPLAYEQYF

j_gene: TRBJ2-1
d_gene: .
abundance: .
v_gene: TRBV28
CDR3nt: TGTGCCAGCAGTTTACCGTATGAGCAGTTCTTC
CDR3aa: CASSLPYEQFF

j_gene: TRBJ2-4
d_gene: TRBD1
abundance: few
v_gene: TRBV7-3
CDR3nt: TGTGCCAGCAGCCGACAGGGTTTGGACATTCAGTACTTC
CDR3aa: CASSRQGLDIQYF

j_gene: TRBJ2-3
d_gene: TRBD1
abundance: .
v_gene: TRBV7-8
CDR3nt: TGTGCCAGCAGCCCGCCGGGACAGGTAGCAGATACGCAGTATTTT
CDR3aa: CASSPPGQVADTQYF

j_gene: TRBJ2-3
d_gene: .
abundance: .
v_gene: TRBV11-2
CDR3nt: TGTGCCAGCAGCCCCGGGGGACAGAGCACAGATACGCAGTATTTT
CDR3aa: CASSPGGQSTDTQYF

j_gene: TRBJ2-1
d_gene: TRBD2
abundance: .
v_gene: TRBV28
CDR3nt: TGTGCCAGCAGTATGGGACTAGCGCCACCAAACAATGAGCAGTTCTTC
CDR3aa: CASSMGLAPPNNEQFF

j_gene: TRBJ2-1
d_gene: TRBD1
abundance: .
v_gene: TRBV5-1
CDR3nt: TGCGCCAGCAGCTTCAGGGGGCATGAGCAGTTCTTC
CDR3aa: CASSFRGHEQFF

j_gene: TRBJ2-3
d_gene: .
abundance: .
v_gene: TRBV15
CDR3nt: TGTGCCACCAGCAGGGGAGGAGGCACAGATACGCAGTATTTT
CDR3aa: CATSRGGGTDTQYF

j_gene: TRBJ1-2
d_gene: TRBD1
abundance: .
v_gene: TRBV4-1
CDR3nt: TGCGCCAGCAGCCAAGTCCCACAGGGGGTGGGCGAAGATGGCTACACCTTC
CDR3aa: CASSQVPQGVGEDGYTF

j_gene: TRBJ2-1
d_gene: TRBD2
abundance: .
v_gene: TRBV11-2
CDR3nt: TGTGCCAGCAGCTTAAGGACTAGCACGAATGAGCAGTTCTTC
CDR3aa: CASSLRTSTNEQFF

j_gene: TRBJ1-5
d_gene: TRBD1
abundance: .
v_gene: TRBV27
CDR3nt: TGTGCCAGCAGCCAAACAGGGGTTCAGCCCCAGCATTTT
CDR3aa: CASSQTGVQPQHF

j_gene: TRBJ1-3
d_gene: .
abundance: .
v_gene: TRBV28
CDR3nt: TGTGCCAGCAGTTTCTCAGATTCTGTAAACACCATATATTTT
CDR3aa: CASSFSDSVNTIYF

j_gene: TRBJ2-1
d_gene: .
abundance: .
v_gene: TRBV7-2
CDR3nt: TGTGCCAGCAGCTTACGGACACAAAATGAGCAGTTCTTC
CDR3aa: CASSLRTQNEQFF

j_gene: TRBJ2-7
d_gene: TRBD1
abundance: .
v_gene: TRBV7-9
CDR3nt: TGTGCCAGCAGCTGGGACAGGGGGCACTACGAGCAGTACTTC
CDR3aa: CASSWDRGHYEQYF